A single sample is the source of the 7 T cell receptor beta chains below, sequenced in a study of PD-1 blockade in mismatch repair-deficient tumors. Profiling relied on immunoSEQ multiplex PCR, and the TCRdb table lists in-frame clones only, not all of them. This sample carries roughly 50,000 clones, roughly three quarters of them seen once, and the ten largest clones take more than 2.5%. The sample in question was peripheral blood, obtained 4 weeks after starting pembrolizumab. These TCRs come from an adult with mismatch repair-deficient cancer.

V usage is TRBV5-1 and J usage is TRBJ2-1; 9 bases are shared with TRBD2. The germline V gene has CDR1 SGHRS and CDR2 YFSETQ. V shed 0 bases, J shed 4 bases, and the junction held 8 bases outside the gene matches. The CDR3 runs 17 residues. CDR3: CASSLVSGSNQYNEQFF. The CDR3 coding sequence is TGCGCCAGCAGCTTGGTTAGCGGGAGTAATCAGTACAATGAGCAGTTCTTC.

The rearrangement uses TRBV30 and TRBJ1-2; the match to TRBD1 covers 9 bases. The germline gives CDR1 GTSNPN, CDR2 SVGIG (reference sequence). This CDR3 spans 16 amino acids. V gave up 0 bases and J gave up 4 bases; unmatched junction bases: 9. The CDR3 nucleotides read TGTGCCTGGAGTGTCCCAGGGACAGGGCTAACCTATGGCTACACCTTC. Translation: CAWSVPGTGLTYGYTF. Based on the CDR3 plus reference TRBV30 and TRBJ1-2, the full variable domain is SQTIHQWPATLVQPVGSPLSLECTVEGTSNPNLYWYRQAAGRGLQLLFYSVGIGQISSEVPQNLSASRPQDRQFILSSKKLLLSDSGFYLCAWSVPGTGLTYGYTFGSGTRLTVV.

The V and J genes are TRBV19 and TRBJ1-1, with 7 bases lining up with TRBD1. The CDR3 is 15 amino acids. The V gene's germline CDR1 is LNHDA and CDR2 SQIVND (reference sequence). Trimming took 7 bases from V and 1 from J; bases not matched to a gene: 9. CDR3 protein: CASTPWTGGNTEAFF. The CDR3 DNA reads TGTGCCAGTACCCCATGGACAGGAGGGAACACTGAAGCTTTCTTT. The full variable domain, completed using reference TRBV19 and TRBJ1-1, is DGGITQSPKYLFRKEGQNVTLSCEQNLNHDAMYWYRQDPGQGLRLIYYSQIVNDFQKGDIAEGYSVSREKKESFPLTVTSAQKNPTAFYLCASTPWTGGNTEAFFGQGTRLTVV.

This chain joins TRBV27 and TRBJ2-2; 8 bases line up with TRBD1. V was pared by 6 bases and J by 1 base, with 10 bases of the junction left unmatched. Germline V lookup: CDR1 MNHEY, CDR2 SMNVEV (reference sequence). The CDR3 is made up of 17 amino acids. CDR3 in DNA: TGTGCCAGCAGCAAGTTTGGACAGGGCGGGAACACCGGGGAGCTGTTTTTT. This gives the protein CASSKFGQGGNTGELFF.

The chain employs TRBV19 and TRBJ1-4; D is possibly TRBD1 (5 bases). Per germline, CDR1 LNHDA and CDR2 SQIVND (reference sequence). The CDR3 length is 13 residues. The V and J ends lost 5 bases and 6 bases respectively, with 10 bases between them. The CDR3 here is CASSATAYEKLFF. The CDR3 coding sequence is TGTGCCAGTAGTGCGACAGCTTATGAAAAACTGTTTTTT.

This clone showed up just a few times. The rearrangement joins TRBV11-2 to TRBJ1-1, with TRBD1 matching 8 bases. CDR1 SGHAT and CDR2 FQNNGV come from the germline V gene. The ends lost 1 base at V and 2 bases at J; junction bases unmatched: 3. The CDR3 has 15 amino acids. CDR3 sequence reads: CASSLVGTGNTEAFF. The CDR3 nucleotides are TGTGCCAGCAGCTTAGTAGGGACAGGTAACACTGAAGCTTTCTTT.

The chain employs TRBV19 and TRBJ1-5, with D perhaps matching TRBD1 (6 bases). CDR1 LNHDA and CDR2 SQIVND come from the germline V gene (reference sequence). The germline V and J ends were trimmed by 5 bases and 5 bases, with 10 bases remaining between them. This CDR3 region has 13 residues. CDR3 in DNA: TGTGCCAGTAGTCCGGACAGAGATCAGCCCCAGCATTTT. Protein sequence: CASSPDRDQPQHF.